A single sample gave rise to the 4 T cell receptor beta chains below, sequenced in a study of blood T cell repertoires in COVID-19. The assay was immunoSEQ multiplex PCR, and TCRdb's table has in-frame clones only and misses some. The sample carries some 120,000 clones, about 80% recorded once. The sequencing sample was made of peripheral blood. The receptors shown here come from a human donor in a cohort sampled during active COVID-19.

This clone was picked up a small number of times. The J gene is TRBJ2-1, the V gene TRBV18; 10 bases fit TRBD2. V lost 6 bases, J lost 5 bases, and 10 bases stayed unmatched. CDR3 size: 16 residues. Germline V gene data show CDR1 as KGHSH and CDR2 as LQKENI. CDR3 sequence (DNA): TGTGCCAGCTCGCCCACACTAGCGGGGAGGAACAATGAGCAGTTCTTC. Its protein product is CASSPTLAGRNNEQFF.

This chain uses TRBV28 with TRBJ1-6, with D unclear. V lost 8 bases, J lost 2 bases, and 13 bases lay in between. The CDR3 is 15 amino acids. Germline values: CDR1 MDHEN, CDR2 SYDVKM. This chain's CDR3 is CASLLGSPYNSPLHF. DNA of the CDR3: TGTGCCAGCCTACTCGGGAGCCCCTATAATTCACCCCTCCACTTT.

The V call is TRBV2, the J call TRBJ1-5; D is possibly TRBD1 (5 bases). Germline CDR1 reads SNHLY; CDR2 reads FYNNEI. The CDR3 consists of 16 residues. Deletions cut 1 base from V and 6 bases from J, with 16 bases between. Here the CDR3 reads CASSEGRYGRGQPQHF. CDR3 DNA sequence: TGTGCCAGCAGTGAAGGGCGGTATGGGAGGGGTCAGCCCCAGCATTTT.

The chain has TRBV11-1 and TRBJ2-3; the match to TRBD2 covers 12 bases. This CDR3 spans 16 amino acids. CDR1 is SGHAT and CDR2 is FQDESV in the germline V gene (reference sequence). V shed 4 bases, J shed 1 base, and the junction held 3 bases outside the gene matches. The DNA of the CDR3 is TGTGCCAGCAGCTCCAGACTAGCGGGGGGCACAGATACGCAGTATTTT. Translating gives CASSSRLAGGTDTQYF.